This TCR beta chain derives from a study of blood T cells in healthy people across ages. A remark on this clonotype: Its antigen is currently unknown.

Regarding the study as a whole: Donor CMV status was unknown, possibly confounding expanded clonotype changes.

Per germline, CDR1 SGHNT and CDR2 YYREEE (reference sequence). The CDR3 is 14 amino acids. J gave up 4 bases and V 6 bases, and 5 bases lay outside the gene matches. Primers used in a second PCR of roughly 6 to 12 cycles were a sample-barcoded 5' primer and a J-beta primer mix. Each of the cDNA molecules was tagged by a template-switch adaptor with 12 random nucleotides. TCRdb recomputed calls from the 5' RACE reads with MiXCR, one row per CDR3 protein. There are around 1,000,000 distinct CDR3 sequences in the sample; approximately 25% occur only once, and about 0.8% lies in the top ten. The sample also formed part of further work on T cells of mothers and their children. That paper notes: The sample comes from fewer than 10 healthy Caucasian donors: mothers and children. A primer called M1S, used in the second PCR, added sample barcodes and 2-4 random nucleotides.

The clonotype comes from a girl aged 2 to 9 in good health. Sequenced: blood. This chain joins TRBV5-4 and TRBJ2-7; 12 bases agree with TRBD1. The CDR3 nucleotides read TGTGCCAGCACCACGGGACAGGGGGCTTACGAGCAGTACTTC. Translating it yields CASTTGQGAYEQYF.